The next 6 T cell receptor beta chains were all read from a single sample in a study of T cells in Graves' hyperthyroidism and ophthalmopathy. What was amplified from RNA transcripts were TCR beta CDR3 regions. In the first-round RT-PCR of the TCR CDR3, the HTBI primer set was used. Using its own MiXCR run on the multiplex PCR reads, TCRdb lists one record per CDR3 protein. Among approximately 260,000 distinct CDR3 sequences listed, roughly 15% were seen once. Sequenced: blood. The receptors stem from a woman between 50 and 59 years old with Graves' hyperthyroidism that later progressed to Graves' ophthalmopathy.

The chain carries TRBV5-4 and TRBJ2-1; possibly TRBD2 for D (7 bases). Looked up from germline, CDR1 is SGHNT and CDR2 is YYREEE (reference sequence). The V and J ends lost 6 bases and 7 bases respectively, with 23 bases between them. This CDR3 is 16 amino acids long. CDR3 sequence: CASTELQGGFGNEQFF. For the CDR3, the DNA is TGTGCCAGCACCGAGTTACAGGGAGGGTTTGGAAATGAGCAGTTCTTC.

This clonotype was seen repeatedly, ten times or more. The chain has TRBV12-3 or TRBV12-4 and TRBJ1-1, with unresolved D. Trimming pared 5 bases from V and 3 bases from J, leaving 13 bases between. CDR3 length: 14 residues. The CDR3 region is CASSHRAADTEAFF. Written as DNA, the CDR3 is TGTGCCAGCAGTCACCGGGCGGCAGACACTGAAGCTTTCTTT.

This clonotype was recorded at least ten times. The CDR3 loop is CASSESRLGGRETQYF. CDR3 nucleotides: TGTGCCAGCAGCGAATCGAGACTCGGAGGGCGGGAGACCCAGTACTTC. J is TRBJ2-5 and V is TRBV7-8; D may be TRBD2 (6 bases). Germline V gene sequence: CDR1 SGHVS, CDR2 FQNEAQ. The CDR3 runs 16 residues. V dropped 5 bases and J dropped 5 bases, with 21 bases sitting between them.

At least ten counts were recorded for this clonotype. The CDR3 region is CASNRRTVITDTQYF. The DNA for the CDR3 is TGTGCCAGCAACCGTAGGACGGTCATCACAGATACGCAGTATTTT. This sequence joins TRBV28 and TRBJ2-3; D gene uncertain. Germline-derived CDR1 and CDR2 are MDHEN and SYDVKM. V was clipped by 7 bases and J by 2 bases, with 16 bases between them. The CDR3 spans 15 residues.

This clonotype has at least ten counts. V is TRBV2 and J is TRBJ2-5; the D gene is possibly TRBD2 (5 bases). The CDR3 is 14 amino acids. V gave up 4 bases and J gave up 2 bases, with 11 bases separating them. Germline V gene sequence: CDR1 SNHLY, CDR2 FYNNEI. The CDR3 is CASSVLASQETQYF. The CDR3 DNA reads TGTGCCAGCAGTGTCCTAGCATCTCAAGAGACCCAGTACTTC.

This clonotype was counted a few times. This sequence joins TRBV20-1 and TRBJ1-1, with D tentatively TRBD1 (5 bases). The V gene lost 0 bases and the J gene lost 3 bases, with 23 bases spanning the gap. Germline V gives CDR1 DFQATT, CDR2 SNEGSKA (reference sequence). The CDR3 loop spans 18 amino acids. In nucleotides, the CDR3 is TGCAGTGCTAGAGATCCTTGGGTCAAGGGGCGGGCGCACACTGAAGCTTTCTTT. As protein: CSARDPWVKGRAHTEAFF.